Listed below are T cell receptor beta chains from one sample, sequenced in a study of blood T cell repertoires in COVID-19. Measured with immunoSEQ multiplex PCR; TCRdb has only the in-frame clones, and not every one. The sample includes 300,000 to 350,000 clones, 70% to 90% of them seen just once. The sample comprised PBMCs or T cells enriched from blood (not recorded which). The source is a man aged 25-45 years who had recovered from COVID-19. Each CDR3 is given with its conserved first and last residue. Fields, in order: J gene, clone size, V gene, D gene, CDR3 protein, CDR3 DNA. The D gene is left open where the match is weak. Not all rows give a size; the values are once, few, many and, for expanded clones, a class.

j_gene: TRBJ1-1
abundance: NA
v_gene: TRBV2
d_gene: NA
CDR3aa: CASSEGGAGDAFF
CDR3nt: TGTGCCAGCAGTGAGGGGGGGGCCGGGGATGCTTTCTTT

j_gene: TRBJ1-2
abundance: NA
v_gene: TRBV12-3/TRBV12-4
d_gene: NA
CDR3aa: CASRSQGYYGYTF
CDR3nt: TGTGCCAGCAGATCTCAGGGGTACTATGGCTACACCTTC

j_gene: TRBJ2-1
abundance: NA
v_gene: TRBV6-5
d_gene: TRBD2
CDR3aa: CASSYGLADEQFF
CDR3nt: TGTGCCAGCAGTTACGGACTAGCAGATGAGCAGTTCTTC

j_gene: TRBJ2-3
abundance: NA
v_gene: TRBV20-1
d_gene: NA
CDR3aa: CSASPVQRLDTQYF
CDR3nt: TGCAGTGCTAGTCCAGTGCAGAGGCTGGATACGCAGTATTTT

j_gene: TRBJ2-5
abundance: few
v_gene: TRBV7-9
d_gene: NA
CDR3aa: CASSLVSPVETQYF
CDR3nt: TGTGCCAGCAGCTTAGTCTCTCCCGTGGAGACCCAGTACTTC

j_gene: TRBJ1-1
abundance: NA
v_gene: TRBV10-2
d_gene: TRBD1
CDR3aa: CASRRAGGSTEAFF
CDR3nt: TGCGCCAGCAGGAGGGCAGGGGGAAGCACTGAAGCTTTCTTT

j_gene: TRBJ1-5
abundance: NA
v_gene: TRBV13
d_gene: NA
CDR3aa: CASSPSGVTVPSNQPQHF
CDR3nt: TGTGCCAGCAGCCCCTCGGGGGTGACAGTACCTAGCAATCAGCCCCAGCATTTT

j_gene: TRBJ2-2
abundance: NA
v_gene: TRBV19
d_gene: TRBD1
CDR3aa: CASSPGTASRELFF
CDR3nt: TGTGCCAGTAGTCCCGGGACAGCTTCCCGGGAGCTGTTTTTT

j_gene: TRBJ1-6
abundance: once
v_gene: TRBV9
d_gene: NA
CDR3aa: CASSGTDNSPLHF
CDR3nt: TGTGCCAGCAGCGGGACAGATAATTCACCCCTCCACTTT

j_gene: TRBJ2-3
abundance: NA
v_gene: TRBV5-1
d_gene: NA
CDR3aa: CASSVLNTDTQYF
CDR3nt: TGCGCCAGCAGCGTTTTAAACACAGATACGCAGTATTTT

j_gene: TRBJ2-1
abundance: NA
v_gene: TRBV10-1
d_gene: NA
CDR3aa: CASSESPGLSNEQFF
CDR3nt: TGCGCCAGCAGTGAGTCCCCGGGACTTAGCAATGAGCAGTTCTTC

j_gene: TRBJ1-2
abundance: NA
v_gene: TRBV6-2/TRBV6-3
d_gene: TRBD1
CDR3aa: CASSLWTGGANGYTF
CDR3nt: TGTGCCAGCAGCCTATGGACAGGGGGCGCGAATGGCTACACCTTC